These 23 T cell receptor beta chains share one sample of origin, sequenced in a study of blood T cells in healthy people across ages. A sample-barcoded 5' primer and a J-beta primer mix were used in a second PCR of about 6 to 12 cycles. Via MiXCR, TCRdb re-called the 5' RACE reads, giving one row per CDR3 protein. The sample contains around 1,000,000 distinct CDR3 sequences, under 30% of which appear only once. These sequences were also reported in another study, on T cells of mothers and their children.

The specimen was blood. The source is a girl aged 2-10 years in good health.

This clonotype came up a few times. The rearrangement joins TRBV12-3 or TRBV12-4 to TRBJ2-2; a weak D match, TRBD1 (5 bases). CDR3 size: 14 residues. V lost 3 bases, J lost 2 bases, and 7 bases lay in between. The CDR3 region is CASSFDSNTGELFF. Written as DNA, the CDR3 is TGTGCCAGCAGTTTTGACAGTAACACCGGGGAGCTGTTTTTT.

This clonotype was seen repeatedly, ten times or more. The chain couples TRBV6-5 to TRBJ2-6, with D tentatively TRBD2 (5 bases). The CDR3 consists of 16 residues. The germline CDR1 and CDR2 sequences are MNHEY and SVGAGI. Trimming removed 7 bases from V and 0 bases from J, with 13 bases in between. The CDR3 bases are TGTGCCAGCACATCCCGGGGTTACTCTGGGGCCAACGTCCTGACTTTC. It encodes CASTSRGYSGANVLTF.

V and J are TRBV5-1 and TRBJ2-1; 8 bases are a match to TRBD2. Germline-derived CDR1 and CDR2 are SGHRS and YFSETQ. The trim removed 1 base at V and 6 bases at J, leaving 9 bases unmatched. CDR3 length: 16 amino acids. CDR3 amino acids: CASSLTRTSSPNEQFF. The CDR3, as DNA: TGCGCCAGCAGCTTGACGCGGACTAGCTCCCCCAATGAGCAGTTCTTC.

This clonotype was seen a handful of times. This sequence joins TRBV6-5 and TRBJ2-2; no definite D call. The CDR3 has 13 residues. V was cut by 4 bases and J by 8 bases, with 11 bases left in between. CDR1 is MNHEY and CDR2 is SVGAGI in the germline V gene. CDR3 nucleotide sequence: TGTGCCAGCAGTTCTGCCGGTTGGGGGGAGCTGTTTTTT. It encodes CASSSAGWGELFF.

This chain joins TRBV9 and TRBJ1-2, with D maybe TRBD1 (6 bases). Germline values: CDR1 SGDLS, CDR2 YYNGEE. CDR3 size: 15 residues. V was cut by 4 bases and J by 3 bases, with 16 bases left in between. CDR3: CASSSPGTSHYGYTF. CDR3 DNA: TGTGCCAGCAGCTCTCCCGGGACATCCCACTATGGCTACACCTTC.

This chain joins TRBV12-3 or TRBV12-4 and TRBJ2-2; the D gene is possibly TRBD2 (6 bases). V was shortened by 5 bases and J by 1 base, with 14 bases between the two germline ends. The CDR3 is made up of 16 amino acids. The CDR3 sequence is CASSPHLGGNTGELFF. The CDR3 bases are TGTGCCAGCAGTCCACACCTGGGAGGGAACACCGGGGAGCTGTTTTTT.

Written as DNA, the CDR3 is TGCGCCACACACGTTGGGAATGAGCAGTTCTTC. It translates to CATHVGNEQFF. The rearrangement uses TRBV5-1 and TRBJ2-1, with D unclear. Germline V lookup: CDR1 SGHRS, CDR2 YFSETQ. The CDR3 covers 11 residues. V was shortened by 9 bases and J by 7 bases, with 11 bases between the two germline ends.

The chain joins TRBV6-5 to TRBJ2-3; 11 nucleotides align to TRBD2. Trimming cost V 8 bases and J 3 bases; bases outside gene matches: 4. This CDR3 has 14 amino acids. Germline CDR1 is MNHEY and CDR2 is SVGAGI. The CDR3 nucleotides read TGTGCCAGCGCACTAGCGGGAGAAACAGATACGCAGTATTTT. It specifies CASALAGETDTQYF.

This clonotype was seen a few times. J is TRBJ1-2 and V is TRBV4-3, with 7 bases fitting TRBD1. The CDR3 consists of 14 residues. V was pared by 1 base and J by 6 bases, with 5 bases of the junction left unmatched. The germline V gene has CDR1 LGHNA and CDR2 YSLEER. For the CDR3, the DNA is TGCGCCAGCAGCCAAGTTACAGGGGCCGATGGCTACACCTTC. Its translation: CASSQVTGADGYTF.

J is TRBJ2-4 and V is TRBV20-1, with D unclear. Looked up from germline, CDR1 is DFQATT and CDR2 is SNEGSKA (reference sequence). The CDR3 covers 13 residues. V was clipped by 6 bases and J by 0 bases, with 9 bases between them. CDR3 residues: CSAVVLAKNIQYF. The CDR3 region has the DNA TGCAGTGCCGTCGTACTAGCCAAAAACATTCAGTACTTC.

This chain joins TRBV4-2 and TRBJ2-5, with no clear D. Matching the DNA end better, TRBJ2-1 makes the J call doubtful. Per the germline V gene, CDR1 is LGHNA and CDR2 is YNFKEQ. The CDR3 is 14 amino acids. The CDR3 DNA is TGTGCCAGCAGCCAAGAGTGGGATAACAATGAGCAGTTCTTC. This sequence encodes CASSQEWDNNEQFF.

The gene calls are TRBV7-9 and TRBJ1-2, with 7 bases lining up with TRBD1. This CDR3 region has 14 residues. V dropped 4 bases and J dropped 8; count of bases not matched to a gene: 10. The germline gives CDR1 SEHNR, CDR2 FQNEAQ (reference sequence). The CDR3 DNA is TGTGCCAGCAGCTCCTCAGGGGGGGGAAACGGCTACACCTTC. Its translation is CASSSSGGGNGYTF.

The V and J genes are TRBV5-1 and TRBJ1-2; D uncertain. The CDR3 runs 14 residues. Germline CDR1 is SGHRS and CDR2 is YFSETQ. V dropped 4 bases and J dropped 0 bases, with 10 bases sitting between them. The CDR3 nucleotides are TGCGCCAGCAGCCTGTACGGCCCTAACTATGGCTACACCTTC. Translation: CASSLYGPNYGYTF.

This clonotype was detected a few times. This chain links TRBV28 with TRBJ1-1; no firm D call. V was shortened by 5 bases and J by 2 bases, with 15 bases between the two germline ends. Germline V lookup: CDR1 MDHEN, CDR2 SYDVKM. The length of the CDR3 is 15 residues. The DNA of the CDR3 is TGTGCCAGCAGTGGTCCCCGTTGGGGAAACACTGAAGCTTTCTTT. This codes for CASSGPRWGNTEAFF.

This chain connects TRBV29-1 to TRBJ2-2; D may correspond to TRBD1 or TRBD2 (5 bases each). The V and J ends lost 6 bases and 3 bases respectively, with 8 bases between them. The CDR3 is 12 residues long. Germline loops: CDR1 SQVTM, CDR2 ANQGSEA. The CDR3 here is CSVLGDTGELFF. The CDR3 DNA reads as TGCAGCGTGCTGGGGGACACCGGGGAGCTGTTTTTT.

The V call is TRBV7-8, the J call TRBJ2-1; TRBD1 is a possible D gene (6 bases). Germline assignment: CDR1 SGHVS and CDR2 FQNEAQ. This CDR3 has 14 residues. Trimming removed 5 bases from V and 2 bases from J, with 10 bases in between. The CDR3 spells CASSRWTAYNEQFF. In nucleotides, the CDR3 is TGTGCCAGCAGCCGTTGGACAGCCTACAATGAGCAGTTCTTC.

This chain joins TRBV25-1 and TRBJ1-6; 12 bases align to TRBD1. Germline trimming cut 4 bases from V and 4 bases from J; bases unmatched to any gene: 14. The CDR3 loop spans 20 amino acids. Germline CDR1 reads MGHDK; CDR2 reads SYGVNS. Here the CDR3 reads CASSGALFGTGGGYNSPLHF. CDR3 DNA sequence: TGTGCCAGCAGTGGTGCCCTCTTCGGGACAGGGGGCGGTTATAATTCACCCCTCCACTTT.

This clonotype was counted a single time. The J gene is TRBJ1-6, the V gene TRBV9; weak D call: TRBD1 (6 bases). The length of the CDR3 is 14 residues. V gave up 3 bases and J gave up 5 bases, with 9 bases separating them. From germline, CDR1 is SGDLS and CDR2 YYNGEE. The CDR3 spells CASSAQGNNSPLHF. The CDR3 DNA reads as TGTGCCAGCAGCGCTCAGGGGAATAATTCACCCCTCCACTTT.

The chain employs TRBV18 and TRBJ2-5; D perhaps matches TRBD1 (6 bases). This CDR3 is built from 14 residues. V was pared by 0 bases and J by 9 bases, with 14 bases between. Germline-derived CDR1 and CDR2 are KGHSH and LQKENI. This CDR3 is CASSPPGHPGAQYF. The CDR3 DNA is TGTGCCAGCTCACCACCAGGACACCCAGGGGCCCAGTACTTC.

The chain recombines TRBV6-6 with TRBJ1-1; tentatively, D is TRBD1 (6 bases). The CDR3 runs to 15 residues. With 6 bases removed from V and 5 bases from J, the gap between germline ends came to 19 bases. Looked up from germline, CDR1 is MNHNY and CDR2 is SVGAGI (reference sequence). The CDR3 protein is CASRNSGDLGTEAFF. The CDR3 bases are TGTGCCAGCAGAAATTCAGGGGATTTGGGTACTGAAGCTTTCTTT.

In regard to this clonotype: One junction end does not reproduce the germline sequence, and a read error may be involved. The gene calls are TRBV7-7 and TRBJ2-5, with a weak D call TRBD2 (5 bases). Germline CDR1 SSHAT, CDR2 FNYEAQ (reference sequence). CDR3 length equals 14 residues. CDR3 loop: CASSPEGLIQTQYF. The CDR3 region has the DNA TGTGCTAGCAGCCCCGAGGGCCTTATTCAGACCCAGTACTTC.

Only a few counts were recorded for this clonotype. The J gene is TRBJ2-7, the V gene TRBV27, with TRBD1 as a possible D gene (6 bases). The CDR3 contains 11 residues. Germline V gives CDR1 MNHEY, CDR2 SMNVEV (reference sequence). Trimming cost V 10 bases and J 5 bases, with 12 bases left between them. CDR3 sequence (DNA): TGTGCCATTTCACAGGGACACGAGCAGTACTTC. Its translation: CAISQGHEQYF.

V is TRBV28 and J is TRBJ2-5, with D perhaps matching TRBD2 (6 bases). Germline CDR1 is MDHEN and CDR2 is SYDVKM. CDR3 size: 18 residues. V lost 0 bases and J 5 bases, leaving 22 bases between the germline ends. In DNA form, the CDR3 reads TGTGCCAGCAGTTTATGCGGAGGGGATCGATACGAATTGGAGACCCAGTACTTC. The encoded protein is CASSLCGGDRYELETQYF.